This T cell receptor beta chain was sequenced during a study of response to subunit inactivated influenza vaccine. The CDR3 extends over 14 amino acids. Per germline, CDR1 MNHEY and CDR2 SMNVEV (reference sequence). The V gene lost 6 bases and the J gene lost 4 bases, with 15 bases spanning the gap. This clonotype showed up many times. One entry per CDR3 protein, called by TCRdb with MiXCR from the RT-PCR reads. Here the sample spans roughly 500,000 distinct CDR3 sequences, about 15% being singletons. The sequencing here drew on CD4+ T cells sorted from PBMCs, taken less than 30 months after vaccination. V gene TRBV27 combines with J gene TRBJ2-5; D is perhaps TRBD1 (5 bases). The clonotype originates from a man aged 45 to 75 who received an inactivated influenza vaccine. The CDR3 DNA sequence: TGTGCCAGCAGCGCACGTAGAAGGGGAGAGACCCAGTACTTC. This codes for CASSARRRGETQYF.